The 8 T cell receptor beta chains given below trace back to one sample, sequenced in a study of T-cell reconstitution after alpha-beta-depleted transplantation in children. The library targeted TCRbeta and was prepared with unique molecular identifiers. TCRdb used MiXCR to reprocess the PCR reads, holding one entry per CDR3 protein. The sample contains 450,000 to 600,000 distinct CDR3 sequences, about 11% of which appear only once. Sequencing was performed on PBMCs, taken before TCRalphabeta/CD19-depleted stem cell transplant. The receptors come from a child between 2 and 9 years old with inherited bone marrow failure, due to receive a stem cell transplant.

The genes are TRBV23-1 and TRBJ2-7, with TRBD2 as a possible D gene (6 bases). TRBV23-1 is assigned to the ORF class and has an uncertain function. The CDR3 is 13 residues long. V gave up 4 bases and J gave up 6 bases, with 13 bases separating them. CDR3 protein: CASSREAPSEQYF. The CDR3 bases are TGCGCCAGCAGTCGGGAGGCGCCAAGCGAGCAGTACTTC.

This clonotype was seen repeatedly, ten times or more. The chain carries TRBV11-2 and TRBJ2-7; TRBD2 aligns across 10 bases. Germline CDR1 reads SGHAT; CDR2 reads FQNNGV. J was trimmed by 4 bases and V by 6 bases; bases with no gene match: 6. This CDR3 is built from 14 residues. In nucleotides, the CDR3 is TGTGCCAGCAGTTTAAGGACTAGCGGTTACGAGCAGTACTTC. Translated: CASSLRTSGYEQYF.

This clonotype has ten or more counts. The chain uses TRBV7-2 and TRBJ2-3; D tentatively fits TRBD1 or TRBD2 (5 bases each). The V end lost 5 bases, the J end lost 0 bases, and 18 bases lay between the germline ends. The CDR3 contains 17 residues. CDR1 and CDR2 from the germline V gene are SGHTA and FQGNSA. The CDR3 region has the DNA TGTGCCAGCAGCAAAAGGGACGGCCATCCTAGCACAGATACGCAGTATTTT. This gives the protein CASSKRDGHPSTDTQYF. Full variable domain (rest looked up from reference TRBV7-2 and TRBJ2-3): GAGVSQSPSNKVTEKGKDVELRCDPISGHTALYWYRQSLGQGLEFLIYFQGNSAPDKSGLPSDRFSAERTGGSVSTLTIQRTQQEDSAVYLCASSKRDGHPSTDTQYFGPGTRLTVL.

This clonotype was counted a few times. The chain combines TRBV27 with TRBJ2-6; 9 bases map to TRBD1. There are 17 residues in the CDR3. Germline trimming cut 5 bases from V and 0 bases from J; bases unmatched to any gene: 5. In germline, CDR1 is MNHEY, CDR2 SMNVEV (reference sequence). The CDR3 sequence: CASSHRGRLSGANVLTF. Here the CDR3 DNA reads TGTGCCAGCAGTCACAGGGGGCGCCTCTCTGGGGCCAACGTCCTGACTTTC.

This clonotype was detected many times. V usage is TRBV7-2 and J usage is TRBJ2-3; no firm D call. V lost 1 base to trimming and J lost 6 bases, with 14 bases between them. Looked up from germline, CDR1 is SGHTA and CDR2 is FQGNSA. This CDR3 region has 15 residues. The CDR3 spells CASSLGPSSFDTQYF. DNA for the CDR3: TGTGCCAGCAGCTTAGGCCCTAGTTCATTCGATACGCAGTATTTT.

This clonotype was seen ten or more times. The chain combines TRBV28 with TRBJ2-6; no definite D call. Germline V gene lookup returns CDR1 MDHEN and CDR2 SYDVKM. CDR3 length: 15 amino acids. V dropped 6 bases and J dropped 0 bases, with 9 bases sitting between them. CDR3 nucleotide sequence: TGTGCCAGCAGCCATACCAGCTCTGGGGCCAACGTCCTGACTTTC. The encoded protein is CASSHTSSGANVLTF. Looking up the rest from reference TRBV28 and TRBJ2-6 gives the full variable domain: DVKVTQSSRYLVKRTGEKVFLECVQDMDHENMFWYRQDPGLGLRLIYFSYDVKMKEKGDIPEGYSVSREKKERFSLILESASTNQTSMYLCASSHTSSGANVLTFGAGSRLTVL.

This clonotype was observed at least ten times. The CDR3 coding sequence is TGCGCCAGCAGCCAAGACGGGCGGCGGGAGGAACGGCAGTTCTTC. Amino acids: CASSQDGRREERQFF. The rearrangement joins TRBV4-3 to TRBJ2-1, with TRBD2 matching over 8 bases. The CDR3 consists of 15 residues. Per the germline V gene, CDR1 is LGHNA and CDR2 is YSLEER. V trimming: 0 bases; J trimming: 12 bases; junction bases outside the gene matches: 10.

The rearrangement uses TRBV28 and TRBJ1-6, with D perhaps TRBD1 (6 bases). The CDR3 runs to 14 residues. The germline V gene has CDR1 MDHEN and CDR2 SYDVKM. V dropped 4 bases and J dropped 11 bases, with 15 bases sitting between them. The CDR3 protein is CASSSYSQGPPLHF. The CDR3 DNA reads as TGTGCCAGCAGTTCTTATTCCCAGGGGCCACCCCTCCACTTT. The complete variable domain, with remaining parts taken from reference TRBV28 and TRBJ1-6, reads DVKVTQSSRYLVKRTGEKVFLECVQDMDHENMFWYRQDPGLGLRLIYFSYDVKMKEKGDIPEGYSVSREKKERFSLILESASTNQTSMYLCASSSYSQGPPLHFGNGTRLTVT.